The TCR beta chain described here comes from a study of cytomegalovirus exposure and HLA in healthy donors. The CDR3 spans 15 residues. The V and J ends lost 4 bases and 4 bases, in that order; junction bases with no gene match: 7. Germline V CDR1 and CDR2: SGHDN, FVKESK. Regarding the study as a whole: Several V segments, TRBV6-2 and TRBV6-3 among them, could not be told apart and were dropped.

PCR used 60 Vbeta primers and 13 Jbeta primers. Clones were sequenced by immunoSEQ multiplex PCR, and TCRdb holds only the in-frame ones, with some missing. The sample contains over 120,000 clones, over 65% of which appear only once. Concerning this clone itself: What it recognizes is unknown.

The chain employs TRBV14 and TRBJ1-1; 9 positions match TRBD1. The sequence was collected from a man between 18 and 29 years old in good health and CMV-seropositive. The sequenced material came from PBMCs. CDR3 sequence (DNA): TGTGCCAGCAGCCTACAGGGGGCGGGAATCACTGAAGCTTTCTTT. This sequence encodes CASSLQGAGITEAFF.